What follows describes a single TCR beta chain. The method was immunoSEQ multiplex PCR; TCRdb's version includes in-frame clones alone and lacks a portion of them. The sample has roughly 45,000 clones, approximately 95% seen once. The source of the sample is a study of blood T cell repertoires in COVID-19. The CDR3 has 15 amino acids. V was pared by 1 base and J by 5 bases, with 12 bases between. Germline-derived CDR1 and CDR2 are SGHTA and FQGNSA. This clonotype was obtained from a man aged 60-69 years with COVID-19, enrolled during active disease. The chain joins TRBV7-2 to TRBJ2-1, with a possible D match to TRBD1 (6 bases). The sample consisted of peripheral blood. CDR3 sequence reads: CASSLGTATNNEQFF. The CDR3, as DNA: TGTGCCAGCAGCTTAGGGACAGCAACAAACAATGAGCAGTTCTTC.